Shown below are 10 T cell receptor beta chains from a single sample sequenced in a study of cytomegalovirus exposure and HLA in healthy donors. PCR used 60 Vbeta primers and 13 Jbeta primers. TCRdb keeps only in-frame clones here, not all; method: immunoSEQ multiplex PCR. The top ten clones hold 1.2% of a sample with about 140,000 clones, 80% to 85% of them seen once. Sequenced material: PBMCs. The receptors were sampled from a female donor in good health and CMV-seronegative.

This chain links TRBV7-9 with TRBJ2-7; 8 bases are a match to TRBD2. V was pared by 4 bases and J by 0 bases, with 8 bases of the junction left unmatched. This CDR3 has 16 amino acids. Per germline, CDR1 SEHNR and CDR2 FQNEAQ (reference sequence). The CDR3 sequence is CASSSRGSGSSYEQYF. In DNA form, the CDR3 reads TGTGCCAGCAGCTCCCGGGGGAGCGGGAGCTCCTACGAGCAGTACTTC.

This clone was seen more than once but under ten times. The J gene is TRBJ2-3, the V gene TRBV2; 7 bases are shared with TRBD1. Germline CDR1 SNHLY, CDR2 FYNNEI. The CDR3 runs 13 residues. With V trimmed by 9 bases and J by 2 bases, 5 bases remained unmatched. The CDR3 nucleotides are TGTGCCAGTTCGACAGGGCTCACAGATACGCAGTATTTT. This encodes CASSTGLTDTQYF.

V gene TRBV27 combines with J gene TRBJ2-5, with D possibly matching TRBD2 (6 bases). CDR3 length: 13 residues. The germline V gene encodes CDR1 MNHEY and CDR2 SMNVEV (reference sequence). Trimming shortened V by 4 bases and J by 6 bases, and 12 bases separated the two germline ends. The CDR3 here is CASSYGAGKTQYF. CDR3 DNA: TGTGCCAGCAGTTACGGGGCGGGGAAGACCCAGTACTTC.

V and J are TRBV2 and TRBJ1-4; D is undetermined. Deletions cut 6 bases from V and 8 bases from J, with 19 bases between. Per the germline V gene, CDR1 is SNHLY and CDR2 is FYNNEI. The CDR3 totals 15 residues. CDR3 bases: TGTGCCAGCAGGTTGGGCTGGATCGGAGGGGAAAAACTGTTTTTT. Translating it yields CASRLGWIGGEKLFF. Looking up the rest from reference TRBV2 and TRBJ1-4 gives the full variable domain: EPEVTQTPSHQVTQMGQEVILRCVPISNHLYFYWYRQILGQKVEFLVSFYNNEISEKSEIFDDQFSVERPDGSNFTLKIRSTKLEDSAMYFCASRLGWIGGEKLFFGSGTQLSVL.

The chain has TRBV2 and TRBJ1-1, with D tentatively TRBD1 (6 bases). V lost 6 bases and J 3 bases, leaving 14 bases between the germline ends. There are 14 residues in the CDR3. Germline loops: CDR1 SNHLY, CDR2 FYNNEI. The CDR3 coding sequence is TGTGCCAGCAGCGTAACCTCAGGGGACACTGAAGCTTTCTTT. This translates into CASSVTSGDTEAFF.

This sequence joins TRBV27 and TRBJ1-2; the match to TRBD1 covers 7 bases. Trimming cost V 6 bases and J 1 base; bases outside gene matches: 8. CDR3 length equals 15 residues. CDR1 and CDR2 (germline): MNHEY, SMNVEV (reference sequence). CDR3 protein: CASSLGGQINYGYTF. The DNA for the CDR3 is TGTGCCAGCAGCCTAGGGGGACAGATTAACTATGGCTACACCTTC.

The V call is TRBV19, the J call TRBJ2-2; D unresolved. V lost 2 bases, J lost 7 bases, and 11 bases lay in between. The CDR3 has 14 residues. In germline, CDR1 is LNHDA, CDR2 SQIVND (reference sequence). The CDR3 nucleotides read TGTGCCAGTAGTATAAAGACCGCTAGCGGGGAGCTGTTTTTT. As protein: CASSIKTASGELFF.

DNA of the CDR3: TGTGCCAGCAGCGAATCAAGCGGGAGGGTTTACAATGAGCAGTTCTTC. It encodes CASSESSGRVYNEQFF. The V call is TRBV7-9, the J call TRBJ2-1; 10 positions agree with TRBD2. The CDR3 length is 16 residues. Trimming removed 5 bases from V and 4 bases from J; junction bases left unmatched: 8. Germline CDR1 SEHNR, CDR2 FQNEAQ (reference sequence).

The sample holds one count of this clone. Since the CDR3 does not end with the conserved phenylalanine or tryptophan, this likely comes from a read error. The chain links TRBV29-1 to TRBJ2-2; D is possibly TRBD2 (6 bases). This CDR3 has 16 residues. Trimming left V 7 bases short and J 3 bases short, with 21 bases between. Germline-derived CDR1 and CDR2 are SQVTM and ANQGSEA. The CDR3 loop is CSALGSTERDTGELFV. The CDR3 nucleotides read TGCAGCGCCCTCGGTTCGACGGAGCGGGACACCGGGGAGCTGTTTGTT.

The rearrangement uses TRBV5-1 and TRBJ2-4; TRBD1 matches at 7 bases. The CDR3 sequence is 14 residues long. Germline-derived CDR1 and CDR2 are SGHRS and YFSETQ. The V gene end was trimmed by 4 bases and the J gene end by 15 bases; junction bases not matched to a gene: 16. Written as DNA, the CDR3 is TGCGCCAGCAGCCACACCTTCGTGGCGACAGGGCTGTACTTC. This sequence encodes CASSHTFVATGLYF.